The 9 T cell receptor beta chains reported below all come from one sample, sequenced in a study of T cell repertoires in cytomegalovirus infection. TCRdb reprocessed the reads with MiXCR, giving one entry per CDR3 protein. Of about 450,000 distinct CDR3 sequences in the sample, approximately 30% were seen once. The sequenced sample consisted of PBMCs. These TCRs come from a human donor in good health (CMV status not recorded). Some clones in this sample may be carry-over from other donors' samples.

This clonotype has a handful of counts. The gene calls are TRBV19 and TRBJ2-7; weak D call: TRBD2 (6 bases). V was trimmed by 5 bases and J by 5 bases, leaving 13 bases between them. This CDR3 comprises 13 residues. CDR1 is LNHDA, CDR2 SQIVND, per germline (reference sequence). This chain's CDR3 is CASSPGTEDEQYF. The CDR3 bases are TGTGCCAGTAGTCCCGGGACTGAGGACGAGCAGTACTTC.

V is TRBV15 and J is TRBJ2-3; D ambiguous. V lost 2 bases and J lost 7, with 10 bases in between. The CDR3 consists of 13 residues. Germline CDR1 LNHNV, CDR2 YYDKDF (reference sequence). The CDR3 spells CATSRWAGYTQYF. In DNA, the CDR3 is TGTGCCACCAGCAGATGGGCAGGCTATACGCAGTATTTT.

V is TRBV2 and J is TRBJ2-7; D gene unclear. Per germline, CDR1 SNHLY and CDR2 FYNNEI. This CDR3 region has 12 residues. The V gene lost 3 bases and the J gene lost 9 bases, with 12 bases spanning the gap. The CDR3 here is CASSDPSIRQYF. The CDR3 DNA is TGTGCCAGCAGTGACCCAAGTATCCGGCAGTACTTC.

The chain couples TRBV7-2 to TRBJ1-1, with a tentative D call TRBD1 (6 bases). From germline, CDR1 is SGHTA and CDR2 FQGNSA. The CDR3 length is 16 residues. Trimming pared 4 bases from V and 4 bases from J, leaving 19 bases between. This CDR3 reads CASSSTPTTGCTEAFF. The CDR3 region has the DNA TGTGCCAGCAGCTCAACCCCGACAACAGGGTGCACTGAAGCTTTCTTT.

A note on this clonotype: This may arise from a read error, as a much more abundant clone is one base away. The chain is built from TRBV7-8 and TRBJ1-1; D may be TRBD1 (6 bases). The CDR3 length is 16 residues. Per the germline V gene, CDR1 is SGHVS and CDR2 is FQNEAQ. DNA for the CDR3: TGTGCCAGCAGCTTAGCCGGGCCAGGGGTGTACACTGAAGCTTCCTTT. Translating it yields CASSLAGPGVYTEASF.

This clonotype was seen more than once but under ten times. J is TRBJ1-5 and V is TRBV6-2 or TRBV6-3; 10 nucleotides match TRBD1. The V gene end was trimmed by 6 bases and the J gene end by 5 bases; junction bases not matched to a gene: 13. This CDR3 comprises 17 residues. Germline V gene data show CDR1 as MNHEY and CDR2 as SVGEGT. The CDR3 nucleotides read TGTGCCAGCAGCGTTTCGGGGGGGACAGGGGTCGATCAGCCCCAGCATTTT. As protein: CASSVSGGTGVDQPQHF.

This clonotype was found once. A read error may account for a junction end that differs from germline. The rearrangement links TRBV7-8 to TRBJ2-3, with a weak D call TRBD2 (6 bases). The CDR3 has 15 amino acids. The germline V gene has CDR1 SGHVS and CDR2 FQNEAQ. As DNA, the CDR3 is TGTGCCAGCAGCAAGACTAGGGGTCTGACAGAGACGCAGTATTTT. This codes for CASSKTRGLTETQYF.

The genes are TRBV5-1 and TRBJ2-7; TRBD1 aligns across 10 bases. Germline lookup yields CDR1 SGHRS and CDR2 YFSETQ. V dropped 6 bases and J dropped 3; count of bases not matched to a gene: 9. The CDR3 is made up of 15 amino acids. The CDR3 reads CASNDPGQGNYEQYF. The CDR3 region has the DNA TGCGCCAGCAACGACCCGGGACAGGGGAACTACGAGCAGTACTTC.

This clonotype was recorded at least ten times. The chain recombines TRBV7-8 with TRBJ2-5, with 7 bases matching TRBD2. This CDR3 contains 12 residues. The germline CDR1 and CDR2 sequences are SGHVS and FQNEAQ. With 10 bases clipped from V and 3 bases from J, the junction kept 5 bases outside the gene matches. CDR3 sequence (DNA): TGTGCCAATGGGGCGGGAGAAGAGACCCAGTACTTC. This translates into CANGAGEETQYF.